This T cell receptor beta chain derives from a study of molecular identifiers for immune sequencing clone quantification. With regard to this clonotype: What it binds is unknown.

TCRdb independently ran MiXCR on the PCR reads; one entry per CDR3 protein. Of a few hundred thousand distinct CDR3 sequences listed, under 30% are singletons. Study outcomes and limitations: Among approximately 1 million naive cells, as was reported, spiked Jurkat TCR RNA from one cell was detectable.

Naive CD8 T cells, phenotype CD8+CD4-CCR7+CD45RA+, were sorted. This CDR3 comprises 15 residues. J lost 3 bases, V lost 6 bases, and 9 bases had no gene match. CDR1 MNHNY and CDR2 SVGAGI come from the germline V gene (reference sequence). Material for sequencing was naive CD8+ T cells from blood, with Jurkat cell RNA spiked in. Specified subset: FACS-sorted CD8+CD4-CCR7+CD45RA+ naive T cells. The chain couples TRBV6-6 to TRBJ2-7; the match to TRBD1 covers 9 bases. This TCR was recovered from a human donor in good health. Some libraries in this study had Jurkat cell RNA spiked in. CDR3 amino acids: CASRDRTGQGYEQYF. The CDR3 bases are TGTGCCAGCAGAGACAGAACGGGACAGGGCTACGAGCAGTACTTC.